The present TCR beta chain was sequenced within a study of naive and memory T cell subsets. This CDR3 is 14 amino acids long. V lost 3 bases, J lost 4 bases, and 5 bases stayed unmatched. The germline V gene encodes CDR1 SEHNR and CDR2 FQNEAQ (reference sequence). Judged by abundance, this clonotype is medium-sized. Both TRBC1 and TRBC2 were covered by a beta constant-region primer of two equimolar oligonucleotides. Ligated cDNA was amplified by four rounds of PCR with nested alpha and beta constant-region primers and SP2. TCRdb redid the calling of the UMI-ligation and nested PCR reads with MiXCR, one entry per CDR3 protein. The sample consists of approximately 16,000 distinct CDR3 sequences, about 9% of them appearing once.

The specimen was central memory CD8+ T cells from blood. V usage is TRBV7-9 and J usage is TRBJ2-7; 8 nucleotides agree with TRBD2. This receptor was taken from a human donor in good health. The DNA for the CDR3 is TGTGCCAGCAGCTTTGTCGGGAGGGTATACGAGCAGTACTTC. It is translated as CASSFVGRVYEQYF.